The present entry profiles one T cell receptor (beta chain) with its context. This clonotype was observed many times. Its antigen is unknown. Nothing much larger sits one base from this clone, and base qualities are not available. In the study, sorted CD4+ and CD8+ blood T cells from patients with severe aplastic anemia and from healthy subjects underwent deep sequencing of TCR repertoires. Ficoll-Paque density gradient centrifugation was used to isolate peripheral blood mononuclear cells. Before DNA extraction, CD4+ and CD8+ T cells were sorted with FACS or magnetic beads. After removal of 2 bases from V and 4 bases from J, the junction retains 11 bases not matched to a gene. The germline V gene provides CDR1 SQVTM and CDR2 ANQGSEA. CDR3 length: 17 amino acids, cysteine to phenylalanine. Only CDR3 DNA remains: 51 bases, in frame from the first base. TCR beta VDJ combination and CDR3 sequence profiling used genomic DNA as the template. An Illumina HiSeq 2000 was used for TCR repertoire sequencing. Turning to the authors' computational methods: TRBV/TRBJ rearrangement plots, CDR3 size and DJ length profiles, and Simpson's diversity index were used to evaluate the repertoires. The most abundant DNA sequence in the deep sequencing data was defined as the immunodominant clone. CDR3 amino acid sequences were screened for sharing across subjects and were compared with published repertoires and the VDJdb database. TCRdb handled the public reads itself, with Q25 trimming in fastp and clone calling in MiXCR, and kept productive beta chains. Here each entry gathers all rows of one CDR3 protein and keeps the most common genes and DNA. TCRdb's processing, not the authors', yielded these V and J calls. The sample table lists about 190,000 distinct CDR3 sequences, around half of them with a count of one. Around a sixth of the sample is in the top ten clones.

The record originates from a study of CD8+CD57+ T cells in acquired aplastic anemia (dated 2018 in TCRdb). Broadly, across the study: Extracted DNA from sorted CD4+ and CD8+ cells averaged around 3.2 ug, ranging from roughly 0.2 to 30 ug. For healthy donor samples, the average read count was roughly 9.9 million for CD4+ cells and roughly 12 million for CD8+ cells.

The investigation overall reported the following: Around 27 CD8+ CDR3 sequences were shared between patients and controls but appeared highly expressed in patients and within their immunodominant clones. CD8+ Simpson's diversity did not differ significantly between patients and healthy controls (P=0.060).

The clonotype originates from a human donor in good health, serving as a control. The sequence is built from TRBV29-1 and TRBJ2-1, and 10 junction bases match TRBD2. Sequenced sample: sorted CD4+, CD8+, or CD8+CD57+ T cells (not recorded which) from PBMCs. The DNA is TGCAGCGTTGAATGGACCAGGACTAGCGGTATTTACAATGAGCAGTTCTTC. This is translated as CSVEWTRTSGIYNEQFF.